Below are 25 T cell receptor beta chains sequenced from a single sample in a study of CD8 T cells in Susac syndrome. Reverse transcription of roughly 0.5 to 1 ug RNA was carried out with random hexamers. TCRdb redid the calling of the immunoSEQ multiplex PCR reads with MiXCR, one entry per CDR3 protein. This sample carries approximately 300,000 distinct CDR3 sequences, 89% of them seen once, and the ten largest clones take roughly 0.2%. Sequenced input: CD8+ T cells from PBMCs. These receptors were taken from a human donor with multiple sclerosis.

V and J are TRBV7-9 and TRBJ2-7; D is possibly TRBD1 or TRBD2 (5 bases each). The germline CDR1 and CDR2 sequences are SEHNR and FQNEAQ (reference sequence). V was pared by 0 bases and J by 6 bases, with 9 bases between. The CDR3 loop spans 13 amino acids. CDR3 in DNA: TGTGCCAGCAGCTTAGCGGGGGTGGGCGAGCAGTACTTC. Amino acid sequence: CASSLAGVGEQYF.

J is TRBJ2-3 and V is TRBV7-9; TRBD2 aligns across 7 bases. Germline V gene data show CDR1 as SEHNR and CDR2 as FQNEAQ (reference sequence). The CDR3 is made up of 15 amino acids. With 1 base clipped from V and 2 bases from J, the junction kept 3 bases outside the gene matches. This chain's CDR3 is CASSLVLAATDTQYF. CDR3 bases: TGTGCCAGCAGCTTAGTTCTAGCGGCCACAGATACGCAGTATTTT.

The V call is TRBV28, the J call TRBJ2-7; perhaps D is TRBD1 or TRBD2 (7 bases each). Deletions cut 5 bases from V and 4 bases from J, with 24 bases between. This CDR3 has 17 residues. Germline loops: CDR1 MDHEN, CDR2 SYDVKM. For the CDR3, the DNA is TGTGCCAGCAGTACAGGGGTAGGGAGGGTGAGGGGGTACGAGCAGTACTTC. Translating it yields CASSTGVGRVRGYEQYF.

The chain joins TRBV7-8 to TRBJ1-1; D ambiguous. V lost 0 bases, J lost 0 bases, and 8 bases lay in between. From germline, CDR1 is SGHVS and CDR2 FQNEAQ. This CDR3 has 15 amino acids. The CDR3 loop is CASSLAEGVNTEAFF. The CDR3, as DNA: TGTGCCAGCAGCTTAGCGGAGGGCGTGAACACTGAAGCTTTCTTT.

This clonotype was found a few times. This chain links TRBV6-2 or TRBV6-3 with TRBJ2-1, with D unclear. V was cut by 2 bases and J by 5 bases, with 10 bases left in between. The CDR3 has 14 amino acids. Germline CDR1 is MNHEY and CDR2 is SVGEGT. CDR3 sequence: CASSYGSYNNEQFF. The CDR3 nucleotides are TGTGCCAGCAGTTACGGAAGTTACAACAATGAGCAGTTCTTC.

The J gene is TRBJ2-2, the V gene TRBV27, with D unclear. The CDR3 runs to 11 residues. V lost 8 bases and J lost 6, with 7 bases in between. Germline V gene data show CDR1 as MNHEY and CDR2 as SMNVEV (reference sequence). The CDR3 sequence is CASRTAGELFF. The CDR3 nucleotides are TGTGCCAGCCGGACGGCCGGGGAGCTGTTTTTT.

A single count supports this clonotype. This chain links TRBV6-6 with TRBJ2-5, with D possibly being TRBD1 (5 bases). The germline V and J ends were trimmed by 5 bases and 1 base, with 8 bases remaining between them. CDR3 length equals 13 residues. Germline lookup yields CDR1 MNHNY and CDR2 SVGAGI (reference sequence). Here the CDR3 DNA reads TGTGCCAGCAGTCTGACAGCCCAAGAGACCCAGTACTTC. The encoded protein is CASSLTAQETQYF.

V and J are TRBV7-9 and TRBJ2-7, with 7 bases matching TRBD1. CDR1 and CDR2 (germline): SEHNR, FQNEAQ (reference sequence). The CDR3 has 15 residues. The V and J ends lost 1 base and 1 base, in that order; junction bases with no gene match: 4. The CDR3 coding sequence is TGTGCCAGCAGCTTAGGACAGGGAACGTCCTACGAGCAGTACTTC. Its translation is CASSLGQGTSYEQYF.

The V gene is TRBV20-1, the J gene TRBJ2-7; D is possibly TRBD2 (6 bases). This CDR3 has 13 residues. Germline V gene lookup returns CDR1 DFQATT and CDR2 SNEGSKA (reference sequence). V was cut by 5 bases and J by 3 bases, with 14 bases left in between. Here the CDR3 reads CSAPSGQNYEQYF. CDR3 nucleotide sequence: TGCAGTGCTCCAAGCGGGCAAAACTACGAGCAGTACTTC.

The chain uses TRBV30 and TRBJ2-1; TRBD2 aligns across 8 bases. V shed 2 bases and J 9 bases; nucleotides not matched to a gene: 6. The germline V gene encodes CDR1 GTSNPN and CDR2 SVGIG (reference sequence). The CDR3 is 13 residues long. CDR3 nucleotides: TGTGCCTGGAGTAAGGTCGGGAGGGGTGAGCAGTTCTTC. Translation: CAWSKVGRGEQFF.

The J gene is TRBJ2-7, the V gene TRBV29-1; TRBD2 agrees at 11 bases. The J segment lost 2 bases and the V segment lost 4 bases, leaving 4 bases of the junction unmatched. The CDR3 runs 14 residues. Germline V lookup: CDR1 SQVTM, CDR2 ANQGSEA. CDR3 in amino acids: CSVATSGRTYEQYF. CDR3 coding DNA: TGCAGCGTTGCTACTAGCGGGAGAACCTACGAGCAGTACTTC.

V usage is TRBV7-9 and J usage is TRBJ1-2; D is undetermined. The V and J ends lost 1 base and 4 bases respectively, with 10 bases between them. The V gene's germline CDR1 is SEHNR and CDR2 FQNEAQ (reference sequence). CDR3 length: 14 residues. The CDR3 DNA is TGTGCCAGCAGCTTAGGGGAGGAGGTCTATGGCTACACCTTC. This gives the protein CASSLGEEVYGYTF.

The V call is TRBV19, the J call TRBJ1-1, with 8 positions matching TRBD1. CDR1 LNHDA and CDR2 SQIVND come from the germline V gene (reference sequence). The CDR3 is 14 amino acids. The V gene end was trimmed by 7 bases and the J gene end by 3 bases; junction bases not matched to a gene: 7. CDR3 nucleotides: TGTGCCAGTAACTCGAGGACAGGGTACACTGAAGCTTTCTTT. Translation: CASNSRTGYTEAFF.

The V call is TRBV11-1, the J call TRBJ2-7, with 7 nucleotides matching TRBD1. Germline V gives CDR1 SGHAT, CDR2 FQDESV (reference sequence). V lost 6 bases to trimming and J lost 6 bases; unmatched junction nucleotides: 11. The CDR3 runs 14 residues. CDR3 bases: TGTGCCAGCAGTCTCCGGGACAGTCAACCCGAGCAGTACTTC. Its protein product is CASSLRDSQPEQYF.

This chain connects TRBV20-1 to TRBJ1-1; 7 bases line up with TRBD1. This CDR3 is built from 9 residues. The germline V gene encodes CDR1 DFQATT and CDR2 SNEGSKA (reference sequence). Here the CDR3 reads CSGDSEAFF. CDR3 in DNA: TGCAGCGGGGACAGTGAAGCTTTCTTT.

V gene TRBV20-1 combines with J gene TRBJ2-1; D ambiguous. The V gene's germline CDR1 is DFQATT and CDR2 SNEGSKA (reference sequence). The CDR3 is 15 amino acids. With 3 bases removed from V and 0 bases from J, the gap between germline ends came to 12 bases. CDR3 sequence: CSARAFLSSYNEQFF. The CDR3 DNA is TGCAGTGCTAGGGCGTTTCTTAGCTCCTACAATGAGCAGTTCTTC.

The chain couples TRBV7-3 to TRBJ1-2; a weak D match, TRBD1 (5 bases). Germline CDR1 is SGHTA and CDR2 is FQGTGA. V shed 5 bases and J shed 5 bases, with 12 bases lying between them. This CDR3 is 13 amino acids long. CDR3 amino acids: CASSGRDGYGYTF. The CDR3 DNA reads TGTGCCAGCAGCGGCAGGGACGGGTATGGCTACACCTTC.

The chain carries TRBV7-9 and TRBJ1-4, with a tentative D call TRBD1 (6 bases). With 5 bases removed from V and 4 bases from J, the gap between germline ends came to 11 bases. CDR3 size: 14 residues. Germline CDR1 and CDR2: SEHNR and FQNEAQ (reference sequence). The CDR3 is CASSHDRFNEKLFF. The CDR3, as DNA: TGTGCCAGCAGCCATGACAGGTTTAATGAAAAACTGTTTTTT.

The chain links TRBV7-9 to TRBJ2-1; the match to TRBD1 covers 7 bases. Germline trimming cut 10 bases from V and 3 bases from J; bases unmatched to any gene: 9. This CDR3 has 14 amino acids. Germline loops: CDR1 SEHNR, CDR2 FQNEAQ (reference sequence). The CDR3 nucleotides read TGTGCCATATCGGGGACAGCGAACTACAATGAGCAGTTCTTC. It translates to CAISGTANYNEQFF.

V and J are TRBV24-1 and TRBJ2-7, with a weak D call TRBD1 (6 bases). Germline V gene lookup returns CDR1 KGHDR and CDR2 SFDVKD. The V end was cut by 6 bases, the J end by 6 bases, with 17 bases between. The CDR3 is 14 amino acids. This chain's CDR3 is CATSFDTGSSEQYF. The CDR3, as DNA: TGTGCCACCAGTTTCGATACAGGGAGCTCCGAGCAGTACTTC.

V usage is TRBV20-1 and J usage is TRBJ2-1, with D hard to call. This CDR3 is built from 14 residues. The germline V gene encodes CDR1 DFQATT and CDR2 SNEGSKA (reference sequence). Trimming pared 1 base from V and 1 base from J, leaving 8 bases between. In DNA form, the CDR3 reads TGCAGTGCTAGAGGGGCGGTTTCCTACAATGAGCAGTTCTTC. Its protein product is CSARGAVSYNEQFF.

This clonotype has just one count. This chain links TRBV23-1 with TRBJ2-1; 15 nucleotides line up with TRBD2. TRBV23-1 is filed as an ORF, its function uncertain. This CDR3 contains 22 residues. The ends lost 0 bases at V and 2 bases at J; junction bases unmatched: 14. CDR3 in amino acids: CASSQSGTSGRFTVGAYNEQFF. CDR3 DNA: TGCGCCAGCAGTCAATCTGGGACTAGCGGGAGGTTTACCGTGGGGGCCTACAATGAGCAGTTCTTC.

V is TRBV7-2 and J is TRBJ2-7; the D gene is possibly TRBD1 (7 bases). Germline V gives CDR1 SGHTA, CDR2 FQGNSA. This CDR3 contains 15 residues. V was shortened by 5 bases and J by 3 bases, with 17 bases between the two germline ends. The CDR3 nucleotides read TGTGCCAGCAGCCTCCTGGCAGGGGGGTTCTACGAGCAGTACTTC. Translated, it gives CASSLLAGGFYEQYF.

V is TRBV4-1 and J is TRBJ2-3; TRBD1 aligns across 8 bases. CDR1 and CDR2 (germline): MGHRA, YSYEKL. Unmatched junction bases numbered 8, after V lost 4 bases and J lost 2 bases. The CDR3 loop spans 16 amino acids. The CDR3 region is CASSPLDRAVTDTQYF. Written as DNA, the CDR3 is TGCGCCAGCAGCCCATTGGACAGGGCGGTCACAGATACGCAGTATTTT.

The chain uses TRBV6-2 or TRBV6-3 and TRBJ2-2; D not resolved. V gave up 5 bases and J gave up 10 bases, with 14 bases separating them. Germline V lookup: CDR1 MNHEY, CDR2 SVGEGT. The CDR3 is 13 amino acids. CDR3 coding DNA: TGTGCCAGCAGTCCCTCGGCCGTTGCGGAGCTGTTTTTT. Protein product: CASSPSAVAELFF.